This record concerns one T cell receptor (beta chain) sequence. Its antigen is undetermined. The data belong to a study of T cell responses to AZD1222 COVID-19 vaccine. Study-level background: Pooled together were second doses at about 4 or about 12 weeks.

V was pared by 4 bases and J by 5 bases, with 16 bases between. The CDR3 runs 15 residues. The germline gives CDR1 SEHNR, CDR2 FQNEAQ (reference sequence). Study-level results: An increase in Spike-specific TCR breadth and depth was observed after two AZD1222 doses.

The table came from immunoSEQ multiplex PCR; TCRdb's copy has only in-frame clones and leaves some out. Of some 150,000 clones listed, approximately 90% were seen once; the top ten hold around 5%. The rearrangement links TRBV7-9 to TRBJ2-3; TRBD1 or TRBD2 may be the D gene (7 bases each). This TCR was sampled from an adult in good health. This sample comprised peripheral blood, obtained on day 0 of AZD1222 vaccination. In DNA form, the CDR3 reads TGTGCCAGCAGCTGGCGGCAGGGGGGGGTAGATACGCAGTATTTT. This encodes CASSWRQGGVDTQYF.